The 10 T cell receptor beta chains presented below share a single source sample, sequenced in a study of graft-versus-host responses after intestinal transplantation (dated by TCRdb to the early 2020s). The library was made by the immunoSEQ multiplex PCR assay. TCRdb mirrors the immuneACCESS table, restricted to in-frame sequences. Some clones are absent from its copies; in checked studies, under half trace to an unresolved V gene, and the reason for the others is unknown. The sample table contains 55,000 to 70,000 clones; only one count was recorded for around 91% of them. The ten biggest clones cover roughly 2.8% of the sample. Sequenced material: PBMCs, taken almost 120 days after intestinal transplantation. These receptors originate from a human patient who received an intestinal transplant, so some T cells may come from the graft donor.

This rearrangement joins TRBV19 to TRBJ2-1; 7 bases are shared with TRBD2. The CDR3 has 16 residues. The germline V gene encodes CDR1 LNHDA and CDR2 SQIVND (reference sequence). V gave up 3 bases and J gave up 4 bases; unmatched junction bases: 9. The CDR3 DNA sequence: TGTGCCAGTAGTATCCTCCCCGGGGACTATTACAATGAGCAGTTCTTC. Its protein is CASSILPGDYYNEQFF.

The chain recombines TRBV11-1 with TRBJ2-1; TRBD2 matches at 8 bases. The J segment lost 5 bases and the V segment lost 5 bases, leaving 11 bases of the junction unmatched. Per germline, CDR1 SGHAT and CDR2 FQDESV (reference sequence). This CDR3 is built from 16 residues. CDR3 DNA sequence: TGTGCCAGCAGCCCAGAGGGCGGGGGGTCCAACAATGAGCAGTTCTTC. Protein sequence: CASSPEGGGSNNEQFF.

This chain connects TRBV28 to TRBJ1-2, with 7 bases fitting TRBD1. The ends lost 5 bases at V and 4 bases at J; junction bases unmatched: 7. The CDR3 loop spans 14 amino acids. Germline V gene lookup returns CDR1 MDHEN and CDR2 SYDVKM. CDR3 sequence: CASSETGNGYGYTF. CDR3 in DNA: TGTGCCAGCAGTGAGACAGGGAACGGCTATGGCTACACCTTC.

This clone was picked up one time. The chain links TRBV5-1 to TRBJ2-5; D gene ambiguous. The CDR3 length is 13 residues. Looked up from germline, CDR1 is SGHRS and CDR2 is YFSETQ. V gave up 2 bases and J gave up 1 base, with 6 bases separating them. The CDR3 nucleotides are TGCGCCAGCAGCTTCTCCACCCAAGAGACCCAGTACTTC. It yields the protein CASSFSTQETQYF.

This clone was seen more than once but under ten times. The chain joins TRBV7-9 to TRBJ1-2; perhaps TRBD1 as D (5 bases). This CDR3 comprises 15 residues. The germline gives CDR1 SEHNR, CDR2 FQNEAQ (reference sequence). Deletions cut 2 bases from V and 5 bases from J, with 15 bases between. CDR3 region: CASSLNQGFGYGYTF. The CDR3 nucleotides are TGTGCCAGCAGCTTAAATCAGGGCTTTGGATATGGCTACACCTTC.

Worth noting for this clone: Other DNA sequences in this specimen translate into the identical CDR3. J is TRBJ2-3 and V is TRBV2, with 13 bases that match TRBD2. Germline V CDR1 and CDR2: SNHLY, FYNNEI. The CDR3 has 15 amino acids. The ends lost 5 bases at V and 3 bases at J; junction bases unmatched: 2. The DNA of the CDR3 is TGTGCCAGCAGTAGACTAGCGGGGGGAACAGATACGCAGTATTTT. Its translation is CASSRLAGGTDTQYF. Variable domain in full (rest from reference TRBV2 and TRBJ2-3): EPEVTQTPSHQVTQMGQEVILRCVPISNHLYFYWYRQILGQKVEFLVSFYNNEISEKSEIFDDQFSVERPDGSNFTLKIRSTKLEDSAMYFCASSRLAGGTDTQYFGPGTRLTVL.

V gene TRBV5-1 combines with J gene TRBJ2-2; unclear D gene. The V end lost 0 bases, the J end lost 4 bases, and 7 bases lay between the germline ends. From germline, CDR1 is SGHRS and CDR2 YFSETQ. This CDR3 is 14 amino acids long. The CDR3 DNA sequence: TGCGCCAGCAGCTTGGCGGGTGGCACCGGGGAGCTGTTTTTT. This codes for CASSLAGGTGELFF.

Comments on this clone: This CDR3 is also generated by other DNA sequences in the sample. This chain links TRBV7-8 with TRBJ2-1; D not resolved. Trimming pared 1 base from V and 5 bases from J, leaving 6 bases between. CDR3 length equals 13 residues. Germline CDR1 and CDR2: SGHVS and FQNEAQ. CDR3 residues: CASSLGQNNEQFF. In DNA form, the CDR3 reads TGTGCCAGCAGCTTAGGGCAGAACAATGAGCAGTTCTTC.

The J gene is TRBJ1-1, the V gene TRBV2; D not certain. The germline gives CDR1 SNHLY, CDR2 FYNNEI. V was trimmed by 7 bases and J by 1 base, leaving 10 bases between them. The CDR3 runs 13 residues. CDR3 coding DNA: TGTGCCAGCAATGGGGAGGGGAACACTGAAGCTTTCTTT. As protein: CASNGEGNTEAFF.

The chain recombines TRBV27 with TRBJ1-1; the match to TRBD1 covers 7 bases. There are 14 residues in the CDR3. After removal of 3 bases from V and 6 bases from J, the junction contained 7 bases not matched to a gene. From germline, CDR1 is MNHEY and CDR2 SMNVEV (reference sequence). The CDR3 region has the DNA TGTGCCAGCAGTTTGAGAGGGGGCCTTTCTGAAGCTTTCTTT. It yields the protein CASSLRGGLSEAFF.